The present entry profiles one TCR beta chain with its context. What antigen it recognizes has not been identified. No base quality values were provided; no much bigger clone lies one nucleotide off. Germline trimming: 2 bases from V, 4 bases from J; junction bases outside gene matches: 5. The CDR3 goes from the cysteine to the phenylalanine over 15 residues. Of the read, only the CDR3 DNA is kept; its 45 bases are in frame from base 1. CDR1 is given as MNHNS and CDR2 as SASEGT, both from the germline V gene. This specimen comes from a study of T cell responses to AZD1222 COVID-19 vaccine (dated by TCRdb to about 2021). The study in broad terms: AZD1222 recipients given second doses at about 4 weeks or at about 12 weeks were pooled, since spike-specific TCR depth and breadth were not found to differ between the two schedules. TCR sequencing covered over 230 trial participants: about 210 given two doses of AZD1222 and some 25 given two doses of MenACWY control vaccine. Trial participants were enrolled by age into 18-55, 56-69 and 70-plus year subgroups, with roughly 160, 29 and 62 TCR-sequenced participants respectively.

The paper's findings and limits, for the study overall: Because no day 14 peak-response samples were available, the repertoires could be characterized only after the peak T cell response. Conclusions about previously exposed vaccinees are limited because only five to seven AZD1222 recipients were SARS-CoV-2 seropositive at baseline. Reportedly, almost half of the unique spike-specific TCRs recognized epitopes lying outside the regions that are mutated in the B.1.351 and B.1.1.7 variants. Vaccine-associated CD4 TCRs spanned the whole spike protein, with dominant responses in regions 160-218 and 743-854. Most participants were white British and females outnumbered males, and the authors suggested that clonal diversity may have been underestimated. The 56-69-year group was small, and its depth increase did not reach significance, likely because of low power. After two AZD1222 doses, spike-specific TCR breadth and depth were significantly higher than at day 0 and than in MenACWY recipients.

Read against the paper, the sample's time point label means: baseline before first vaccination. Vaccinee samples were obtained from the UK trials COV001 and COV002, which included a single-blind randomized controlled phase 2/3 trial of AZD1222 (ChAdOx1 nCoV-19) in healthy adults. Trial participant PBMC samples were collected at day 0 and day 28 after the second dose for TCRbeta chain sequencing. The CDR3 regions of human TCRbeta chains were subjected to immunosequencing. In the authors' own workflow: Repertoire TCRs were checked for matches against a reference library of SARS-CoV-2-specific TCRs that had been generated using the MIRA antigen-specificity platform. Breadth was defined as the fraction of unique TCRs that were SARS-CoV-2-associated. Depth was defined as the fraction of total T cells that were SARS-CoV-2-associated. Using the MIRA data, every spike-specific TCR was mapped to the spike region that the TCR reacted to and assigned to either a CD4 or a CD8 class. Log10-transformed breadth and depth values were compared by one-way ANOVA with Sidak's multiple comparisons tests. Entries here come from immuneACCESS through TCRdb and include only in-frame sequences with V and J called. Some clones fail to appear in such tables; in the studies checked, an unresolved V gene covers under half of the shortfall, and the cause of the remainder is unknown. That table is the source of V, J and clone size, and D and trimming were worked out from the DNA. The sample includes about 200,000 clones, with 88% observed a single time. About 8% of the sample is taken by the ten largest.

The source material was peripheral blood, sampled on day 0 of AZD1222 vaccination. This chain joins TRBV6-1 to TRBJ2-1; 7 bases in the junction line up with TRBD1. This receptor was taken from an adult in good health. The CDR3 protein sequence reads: CASSEWDSPYNEQFF. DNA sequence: TGTGCCAGCAGTGAATGGGACAGTCCATACAATGAGCAGTTCTTC.